One T cell receptor beta chain is described in this entry. The antigen it recognizes is unknown. Nothing much larger sits one base from this clone, and base qualities are not available. The data derive from a study of blood T cell repertoires in COVID-19 (dated by TCRdb to 2020 to 2021). General notes on the study: Samples from collaborators originated in the United States, Italy and Spain and spanned both the acute and convalescent phases of COVID-19. The repertoires were released in a freely available public database meant as a resource for research on the immune response to SARS-CoV-2. Subjects who had been exposed to COVID-19, were actively infected with it, or had recovered from it provided the deeply sampled blood TCRbeta repertoires that made up the dataset. The sample metadata nearly always contained a de-identified subject ID, COVID-19 status, age in years and sex. Samples were obtained from the ongoing ImmuneRACE study (first 160 participants) and from approximately 1,200 subjects provided by 6 global collaborators. The material from the prospective study consisted of cDNA or gDNA derived from T cells, B-cell-depleted T cells, or PBMCs. Where available, HLA class I and class II types were obtained from metadata supplied by the sample provider rather than from assay-based typing.

Here is what the overall study found, with its caveats: How much clinical and demographic metadata was included differed by source and by participant, and the metadata was provided uncurated.

Enrolling through a virtual design, the prospective study's participants ranged in age from roughly 18 to 90 years and lived across about two dozen United States geographic areas. In the prospective study, cohorts were assigned on the basis of participant-reported clinical history obtained from a screening survey and a study questionnaire. In the prospective study, whole blood, serum and a nasopharyngeal or oropharyngeal swab were collected from each participant by mobile phlebotomists. Over an approximately 2-month period, participants in the prospective study had the option of providing additional blood draws and questionnaires. Blood samples from the prospective study were shipped frozen or at room temperature prior to DNA extraction. TCRbeta CDR3 regions were amplified from genomic DNA using the immunoSEQ Assay, a bias-controlled multiplex PCR. From the authors' description of their analysis: The number of nucleated cells in each sample was estimated by amplification of reference gene primers within the assay. To quantify the absolute abundance of each unique TCRbeta CDR3 rearrangement, sequence reads were collapsed and filtered. For each sample, productive Simpson clonality was calculated by taking the square root of Simpson's diversity index across productive rearrangements. TCRdb took over this immuneACCESS table, retaining in-frame rearrangements with V and J assigned. Such tables are incomplete; in checked studies, under half of the missing clones stem from an unresolved V gene, and the remainder is unexplained. D and trimming were read from the DNA, whereas the V and J calls and clone size are those reported in that table. This sample has 160,000 or so clones in its table, and more than 85% of those were observed once. The top ten constitute less than 1.5% of the sample.

The TCR originated in a human donor with acute COVID-19. The donor label of this sample is uncertain. The sample comprised PBMCs or T cells enriched from blood (not recorded which).

The CDR3 reads as follows: CASSPPGQYLNEQFF. The nucleotides are TGTGCCAGCAGCCCACCAGGACAGTACCTGAATGAGCAGTTCTTC. The receptor chain draws on TRBV7-2 and TRBJ2-1; the D segment could be TRBD1, given 6 matching bases. The CDR3 spans 15 residues, from the cysteine through the phenylalanine. The sequence is cut down to CDR3 DNA, 45 bases in frame from base 1. CDR1 and CDR2 (SGHTA, FQGNSA) derive from the germline V gene. V was cut back by 5 bases and J by 7 bases, leaving a gap of 18 bases between them.